This TCR beta chain was captured in a study of cytomegalovirus exposure and HLA in healthy donors. Both 60 Vbeta primers and 13 Jbeta primers went into the PCR. Assay: immunoSEQ multiplex PCR; the TCRdb copy retains only in-frame clones and omits some. The sample comprises fewer than 200,000 clones, 75% to 85% of which are singletons, and just under 5% rests with the top ten. The V end lost 8 bases, the J end lost 1 base, and 8 bases lay between the germline ends. CDR1 is ENHRY, CDR2 SYGVKD, per germline. The CDR3 has 13 amino acids. Regarding donors, all were healthy bone marrow donors. The chain recombines TRBV10-3 with TRBJ2-2; D is unresolved. This sequence originates from a woman aged 18-30 years in good health and CMV-seropositive. Sequenced sample: PBMCs. CDR3 region: CAISAENTGELFF. The CDR3 nucleotides are TGTGCCATCTCGGCGGAGAACACCGGGGAGCTGTTTTTT.